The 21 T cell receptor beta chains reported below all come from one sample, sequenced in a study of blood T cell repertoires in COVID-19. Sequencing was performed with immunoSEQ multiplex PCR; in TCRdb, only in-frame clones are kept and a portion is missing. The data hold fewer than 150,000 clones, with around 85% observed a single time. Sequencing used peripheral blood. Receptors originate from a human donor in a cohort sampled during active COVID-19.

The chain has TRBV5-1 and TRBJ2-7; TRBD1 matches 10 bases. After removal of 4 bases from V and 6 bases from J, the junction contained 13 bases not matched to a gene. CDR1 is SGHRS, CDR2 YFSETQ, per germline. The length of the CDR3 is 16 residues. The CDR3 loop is CASSMSGTGALGEQYF. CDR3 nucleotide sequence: TGCGCCAGCAGCATGAGCGGGACAGGGGCCCTGGGCGAGCAGTACTTC.

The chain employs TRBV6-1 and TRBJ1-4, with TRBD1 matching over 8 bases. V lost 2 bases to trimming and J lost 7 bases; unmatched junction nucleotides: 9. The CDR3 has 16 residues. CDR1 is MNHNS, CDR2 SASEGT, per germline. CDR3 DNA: TGTGCCAGCAGTGAACTTCAGGGGGCGCCGGGTGAAAAACTGTTTTTT. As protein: CASSELQGAPGEKLFF.

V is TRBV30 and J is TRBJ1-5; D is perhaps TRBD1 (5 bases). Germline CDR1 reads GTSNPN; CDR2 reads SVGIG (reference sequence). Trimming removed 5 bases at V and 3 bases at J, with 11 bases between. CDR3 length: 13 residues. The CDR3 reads CAWQGYNNQPQHF. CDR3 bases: TGTGCCTGGCAGGGCTATAACAATCAGCCCCAGCATTTT.

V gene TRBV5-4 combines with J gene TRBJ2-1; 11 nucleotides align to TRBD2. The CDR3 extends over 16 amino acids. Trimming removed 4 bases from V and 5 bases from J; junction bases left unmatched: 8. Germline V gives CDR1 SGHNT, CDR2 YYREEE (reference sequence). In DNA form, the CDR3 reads TGTGCCAGCAGCCCCCCCGGGACTAGCGGCAACAATGAGCAGTTCTTC. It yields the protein CASSPPGTSGNNEQFF.

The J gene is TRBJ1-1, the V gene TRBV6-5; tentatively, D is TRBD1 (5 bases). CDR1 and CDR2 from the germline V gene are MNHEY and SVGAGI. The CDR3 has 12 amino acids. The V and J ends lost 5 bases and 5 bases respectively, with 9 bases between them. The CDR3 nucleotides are TGTGCCAGCAGTCACAGGAGAACTGAAGCTTTCTTT. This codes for CASSHRRTEAFF.

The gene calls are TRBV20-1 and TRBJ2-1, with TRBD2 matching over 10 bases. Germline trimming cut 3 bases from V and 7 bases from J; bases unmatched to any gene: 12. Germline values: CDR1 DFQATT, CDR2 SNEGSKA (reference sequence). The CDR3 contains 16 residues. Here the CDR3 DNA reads TGCAGTGCTAGTCCCCCGGCAGCGGGAGGGCCTAATGAGCAGTTCTTC. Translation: CSASPPAAGGPNEQFF.

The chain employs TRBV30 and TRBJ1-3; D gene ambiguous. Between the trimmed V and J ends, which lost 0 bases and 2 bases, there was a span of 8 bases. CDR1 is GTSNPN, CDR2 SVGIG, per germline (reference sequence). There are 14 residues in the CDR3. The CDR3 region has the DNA TGTGCCTGGAGTGTACAGTCTCCTGGAAACACCATATATTTT. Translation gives CAWSVQSPGNTIYF.

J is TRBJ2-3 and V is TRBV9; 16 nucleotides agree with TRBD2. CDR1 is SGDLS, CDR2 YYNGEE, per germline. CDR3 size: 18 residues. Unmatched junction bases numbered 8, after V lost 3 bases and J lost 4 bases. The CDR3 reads CASSAPGTSGGAADTQYF. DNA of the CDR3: TGTGCCAGCAGCGCACCTGGGACTAGCGGGGGGGCCGCAGATACGCAGTATTTT.

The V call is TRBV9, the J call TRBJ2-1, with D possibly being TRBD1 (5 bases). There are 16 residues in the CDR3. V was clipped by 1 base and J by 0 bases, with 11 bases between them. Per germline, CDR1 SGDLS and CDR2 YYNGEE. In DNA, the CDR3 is TGTGCCAGCAGCGTAATGGACAAAAGCTCCTACAATGAGCAGTTCTTC. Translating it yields CASSVMDKSSYNEQFF.

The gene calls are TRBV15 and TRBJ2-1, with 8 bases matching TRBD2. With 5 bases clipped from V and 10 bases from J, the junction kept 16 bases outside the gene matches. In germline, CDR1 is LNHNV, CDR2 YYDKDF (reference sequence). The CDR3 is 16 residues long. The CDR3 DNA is TGTGCCACCAGCTCCCCTGGGGGTAGCGGGGCTGTAGAGCAGTTCTTC. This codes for CATSSPGGSGAVEQFF.

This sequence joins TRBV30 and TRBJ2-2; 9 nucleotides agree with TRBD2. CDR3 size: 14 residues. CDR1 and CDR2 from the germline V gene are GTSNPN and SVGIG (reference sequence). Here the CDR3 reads CAVASGTNTGELFF. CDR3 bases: TGTGCTGTGGCTAGCGGGACGAACACCGGGGAGCTGTTTTTT. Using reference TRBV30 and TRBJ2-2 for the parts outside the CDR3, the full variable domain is SQTIHQWPATLVQPVGSPLSLECTVEGTSNPNLYWYRQAAGRGLQLLFYSVGIGQISSEVPQNLSASRPQDRQFILSSKKLLLSDSGFYLCAVASGTNTGELFFGEGSRLTVL.

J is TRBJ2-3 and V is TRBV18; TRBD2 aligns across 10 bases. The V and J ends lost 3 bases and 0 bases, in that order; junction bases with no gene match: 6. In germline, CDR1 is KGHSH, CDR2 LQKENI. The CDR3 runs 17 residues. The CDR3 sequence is CASSPLASGGSTDTQYF. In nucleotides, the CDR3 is TGTGCCAGCTCACCGCTGGCTAGCGGGGGCAGCACAGATACGCAGTATTTT.

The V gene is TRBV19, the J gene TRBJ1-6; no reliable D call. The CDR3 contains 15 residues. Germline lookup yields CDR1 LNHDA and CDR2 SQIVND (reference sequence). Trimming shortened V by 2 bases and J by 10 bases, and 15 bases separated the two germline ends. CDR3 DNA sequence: TGTGCCAGTAGTATACGGGAAGCAAGAAGGTCACCCCTCCACTTT. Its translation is CASSIREARRSPLHF.

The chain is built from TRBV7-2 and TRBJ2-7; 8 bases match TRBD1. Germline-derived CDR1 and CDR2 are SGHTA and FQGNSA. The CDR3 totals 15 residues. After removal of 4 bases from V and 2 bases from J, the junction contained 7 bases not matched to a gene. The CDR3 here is CASSSTGGIPYEQYF. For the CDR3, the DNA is TGTGCCAGCAGCTCCACAGGGGGGATCCCCTACGAGCAGTACTTC.

The CDR3 nucleotides read TGTGCCACCGAACAGGGAAATGAAGCTTTCTTT. Its protein product is CATEQGNEAFF. The chain carries TRBV24-1 and TRBJ1-1; a possible D gene is TRBD1 (6 bases). The germline V and J ends were trimmed by 9 bases and 7 bases, with 11 bases remaining between them. There are 11 residues in the CDR3. In germline, CDR1 is KGHDR, CDR2 SFDVKD.

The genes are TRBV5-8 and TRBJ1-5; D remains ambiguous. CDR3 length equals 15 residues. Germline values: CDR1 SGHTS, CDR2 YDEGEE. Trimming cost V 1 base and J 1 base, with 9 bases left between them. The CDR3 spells CASSLTITSNQPQHF. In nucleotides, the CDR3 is TGTGCCAGCAGCTTGACTATCACGAGCAATCAGCCCCAGCATTTT.

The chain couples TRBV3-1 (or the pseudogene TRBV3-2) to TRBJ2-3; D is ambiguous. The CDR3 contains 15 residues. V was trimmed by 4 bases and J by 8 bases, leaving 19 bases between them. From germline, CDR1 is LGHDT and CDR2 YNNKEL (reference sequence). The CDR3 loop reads CASSPDTLSQVTQYF. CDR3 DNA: TGTGCCAGCAGCCCCGACACCCTATCGCAAGTTACGCAGTATTTT.

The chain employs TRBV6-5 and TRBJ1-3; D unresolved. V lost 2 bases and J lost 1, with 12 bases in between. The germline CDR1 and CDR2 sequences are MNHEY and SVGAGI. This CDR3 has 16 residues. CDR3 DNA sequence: TGTGCCAGCAGTTACCGACGGAGTCTGTCTGGAAACACCATATATTTT. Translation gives CASSYRRSLSGNTIYF.

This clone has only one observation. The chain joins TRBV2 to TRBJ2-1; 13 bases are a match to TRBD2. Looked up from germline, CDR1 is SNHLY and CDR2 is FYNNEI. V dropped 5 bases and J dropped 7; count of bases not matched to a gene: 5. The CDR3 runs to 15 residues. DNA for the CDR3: TGTGCCAGCAGTCCACTAGCGGGGGGGAATAATGAGCAGTTCTTC. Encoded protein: CASSPLAGGNNEQFF. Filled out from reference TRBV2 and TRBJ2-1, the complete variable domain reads EPEVTQTPSHQVTQMGQEVILRCVPISNHLYFYWYRQILGQKVEFLVSFYNNEISEKSEIFDDQFSVERPDGSNFTLKIRSTKLEDSAMYFCASSPLAGGNNEQFFGPGTRLTVL.

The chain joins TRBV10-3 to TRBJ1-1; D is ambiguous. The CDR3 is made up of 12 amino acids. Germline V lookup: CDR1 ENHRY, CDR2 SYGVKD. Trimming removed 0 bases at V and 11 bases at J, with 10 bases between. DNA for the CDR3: TGTGCCATCAGTGAGTCGGGAGAGAGGGCTTTCTTT. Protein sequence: CAISESGERAFF.

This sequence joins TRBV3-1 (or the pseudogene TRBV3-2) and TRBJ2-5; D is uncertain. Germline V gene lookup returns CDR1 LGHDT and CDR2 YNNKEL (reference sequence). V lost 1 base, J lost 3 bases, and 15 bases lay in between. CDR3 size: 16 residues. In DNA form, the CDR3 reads TGTGCCAGCAGCCAAGGAGTGTCGGGTTATGAAGAGACCCAGTACTTC. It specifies CASSQGVSGYEETQYF.